One sample yielded the 14 T cell receptor beta chains listed below, sequenced in a study of cytomegalovirus exposure and HLA in healthy donors. Clones were read by immunoSEQ multiplex PCR, and TCRdb kept only the in-frame ones, dropping some. The sample has 200,000 to 250,000 clones, over 70% seen once. Sequenced material: PBMCs. The receptors derive from a woman aged 30 to 39 in good health and CMV-seropositive.

V and J are TRBV9 and TRBJ2-2; 7 nucleotides agree with TRBD1. J lost 5 bases, V lost 4 bases, and 5 bases had no gene match. The CDR3 is 14 residues long. Germline CDR1 and CDR2: SGDLS and YYNGEE. This CDR3 reads CASSSRQGTGELFF. The CDR3 bases are TGTGCCAGCAGCTCGAGACAGGGTACCGGGGAGCTGTTTTTT.

The chain employs TRBV9 and TRBJ2-1; D unclear. Germline loops: CDR1 SGDLS, CDR2 YYNGEE. The CDR3 length is 16 residues. V lost 0 bases and J lost 5, with 15 bases in between. As DNA, the CDR3 is TGTGCCAGCAGCGTAGAAGGTAGCACCGGAAACAATGAGCAGTTCTTC. This encodes CASSVEGSTGNNEQFF. Looking up the rest from reference TRBV9 and TRBJ2-1 gives the full variable domain: DSGVTQTPKHLITATGQRVTLRCSPRSGDLSVYWYQQSLDQGLQFLIQYYNGEERAKGNILERFSAQQFPDLHSELNLSSLELGDSALYFCASSVEGSTGNNEQFFGPGTRLTVL.

The rearrangement joins TRBV9 to TRBJ2-1; TRBD2 aligns across 13 bases. V lost 4 bases and J lost 3; bases outside the gene matches: 4. The CDR3 has 16 residues. In germline, CDR1 is SGDLS, CDR2 YYNGEE. CDR3 region: CASSSRLAGGYNEQFF. In DNA form, the CDR3 reads TGTGCCAGCAGCTCCCGACTAGCGGGAGGCTACAATGAGCAGTTCTTC.

This clone was detected only a few times. V gene TRBV11-2 combines with J gene TRBJ2-7; no definite D call. Per germline, CDR1 SGHAT and CDR2 FQNNGV. V dropped 4 bases and J dropped 2 bases, with 9 bases sitting between them. CDR3 length: 13 amino acids. CDR3 residues: CASSSPGTYEQYF. Written as DNA, the CDR3 is TGTGCCAGCAGCTCCCCCGGCACCTACGAGCAGTACTTC.

This clone has only one observation. The V and J genes are TRBV30 and TRBJ1-1; D remains ambiguous. V was trimmed by 8 bases and J by 1 base, leaving 11 bases between them. From germline, CDR1 is GTSNPN and CDR2 SVGIG (reference sequence). The CDR3 totals 12 residues. The CDR3 region is CAIQAGNTEAFF. The CDR3 coding sequence is TGTGCCATACAAGCGGGGAACACTGAAGCTTTCTTT.

The chain couples TRBV18 to TRBJ1-2; D not resolved. The germline gives CDR1 KGHSH, CDR2 LQKENI. CDR3 length: 16 residues. V lost 3 bases to trimming and J lost 6 bases, with 20 bases between them. This chain's CDR3 is CASSPPGRPGLDGYTF. DNA of the CDR3: TGTGCCAGCTCACCGCCGGGTCGGCCAGGCTTAGATGGCTACACCTTC.

The genes are TRBV30 and TRBJ2-2, with TRBD2 matching over 7 bases. This CDR3 spans 16 amino acids. V was pared by 5 bases and J by 6 bases, with 15 bases of the junction left unmatched. CDR1 GTSNPN and CDR2 SVGIG come from the germline V gene (reference sequence). The DNA for the CDR3 is TGTGCCTGGTCGAATATCTGGCGGGAGCAGGCCGGGGAGCTGTTTTTT. Translated: CAWSNIWREQAGELFF.

V usage is TRBV9 and J usage is TRBJ2-2; 8 positions match TRBD2. Germline-derived CDR1 and CDR2 are SGDLS and YYNGEE. CDR3 size: 15 residues. The ends lost 4 bases at V and 5 bases at J; junction bases unmatched: 7. This CDR3 is CASSSRTSRTGELFF. The CDR3 DNA reads TGTGCCAGCAGCTCCAGGACTAGCAGGACCGGGGAGCTGTTTTTT.

The V and J genes are TRBV6-5 and TRBJ2-1; D uncertain. The CDR3 is 12 residues long. Germline lookup yields CDR1 MNHEY and CDR2 SVGAGI. The germline V and J ends were trimmed by 6 bases and 6 bases, with 9 bases remaining between them. CDR3 in amino acids: CASRNSLNEQFF. DNA of the CDR3: TGTGCCAGCAGGAATAGCCTCAATGAGCAGTTCTTC.

The chain links TRBV4-1 to TRBJ2-7; 10 positions agree with TRBD2. The germline gives CDR1 MGHRA, CDR2 YSYEKL. The ends lost 4 bases at V and 3 bases at J; junction bases unmatched: 6. This CDR3 comprises 15 residues. The CDR3 sequence: CASSLIGTSVYEQYF. The DNA for the CDR3 is TGCGCCAGCAGCCTCATCGGGACTAGCGTCTACGAGCAGTACTTC.

The chain has TRBV19 and TRBJ2-7, with 10 bases matching TRBD2. CDR1 and CDR2 from the germline V gene are LNHDA and SQIVND (reference sequence). This CDR3 region has 18 residues. V lost 3 bases and J lost 4; bases outside the gene matches: 15. CDR3 bases: TGTGCCAGTAGTATCGCCCTAGCGGGAGAGTCCTACCAATACGAGCAGTACTTC. Its protein is CASSIALAGESYQYEQYF. Drawing the rest from reference TRBV19 and TRBJ2-7, the complete variable domain is DGGITQSPKYLFRKEGQNVTLSCEQNLNHDAMYWYRQDPGQGLRLIYYSQIVNDFQKGDIAEGYSVSREKKESFPLTVTSAQKNPTAFYLCASSIALAGESYQYEQYFGPGTRLTVT.

The rearrangement joins TRBV19 to TRBJ1-5; D remains unclear. This CDR3 spans 15 amino acids. Germline V gene data show CDR1 as LNHDA and CDR2 as SQIVND (reference sequence). V lost 6 bases, J lost 0 bases, and 12 bases lay in between. The CDR3 DNA reads TGTGCCAGTAGCCCATCCGGGTATAGCAATCAGCCCCAGCATTTT. Translation gives CASSPSGYSNQPQHF.

The chain uses TRBV5-1 and TRBJ1-2; TRBD1 matches at 7 bases. The trim removed 4 bases at V and 8 bases at J, leaving 8 bases unmatched. The germline V gene encodes CDR1 SGHRS and CDR2 YFSETQ. This CDR3 comprises 13 residues. The DNA for the CDR3 is TGCGCCAGCAGCGGACAGGACGGCTCGGGCTACACCTTC. This gives the protein CASSGQDGSGYTF.

The genes are TRBV28 and TRBJ2-7, with 8 bases matching TRBD1. Germline V CDR1 and CDR2: MDHEN, SYDVKM. This CDR3 spans 14 amino acids. V trimming: 6 bases; J trimming: 0 bases; junction bases outside the gene matches: 4. CDR3 bases: TGTGCCAGCAGGGAAACAGGGGGCTCCTACGAGCAGTACTTC. Translating it yields CASRETGGSYEQYF.